Sequencing of this T cell receptor beta chain was carried out in a study of T cells after yellow fever vaccination. Points from the study as a whole: A large majority of primary-vaccination clones showed up again after the booster (just under 97% CD4, 75% to 90% CD8).

This clonotype showed up just a few times. Its antigen remains unidentified. TCRdb independently ran MiXCR on the 5' RACE reads; one entry per CDR3 protein. The table has hundreds of thousands of distinct CDR3 sequences, 9% to 15% seen once. The CDR3 is 16 amino acids. In germline, CDR1 is MNHEY, CDR2 SMNVEV (reference sequence). V lost 3 bases, J lost 0 bases, and 11 bases lay in between. The input for sequencing was PBMCs, taken on the day of the yellow fever booster vaccination. The clonotype comes from a man aged 25 to 40 who received the YFV17D yellow fever vaccine. The gene calls are TRBV27 and TRBJ2-2, with D uncertain. This CDR3 is CASSLNRIPNTGELFF. DNA for the CDR3: TGTGCCAGCAGTTTGAACCGTATCCCGAACACCGGGGAGCTGTTTTTT.